Presented here are 25 T cell receptor beta chains from one specimen sequenced in a study of cytomegalovirus exposure and HLA in healthy donors. PCR was performed using 60 Vbeta and 13 Jbeta primers. Sequencing used immunoSEQ multiplex PCR; TCRdb keeps in-frame clones, though not all of them. Among about 150,000 clones listed, 80% to 90% were seen once. The material sequenced was PBMCs. All receptors come from a woman aged 18-29 years in good health and CMV-seronegative.

This sequence joins TRBV7-2 and TRBJ1-2, with 7 bases identical to TRBD1. Looked up from germline, CDR1 is SGHTA and CDR2 is FQGNSA. This CDR3 comprises 12 residues. The V gene end was trimmed by 8 bases and the J gene end by 8 bases; junction bases not matched to a gene: 8. DNA of the CDR3: TGTGCCAGCGTCAGGGGGATGGAAGGCTACACCTTC. Its protein is CASVRGMEGYTF.

This sequence joins TRBV27 and TRBJ2-7, with 7 positions matching TRBD2. The V gene's germline CDR1 is MNHEY and CDR2 SMNVEV (reference sequence). The ends lost 5 bases at V and 6 bases at J; junction bases unmatched: 10. The CDR3 is made up of 14 amino acids. The CDR3 here is CASSLVGGRLEQYF. The CDR3 coding sequence is TGTGCCAGCAGTCTCGTGGGAGGGCGACTCGAGCAGTACTTC.

As DNA, the CDR3 is TGTGCCAGCACCGGGACAGGGGACCAGCCCCAGCATTTT. This sequence encodes CASTGTGDQPQHF. The chain combines TRBV6-1 with TRBJ1-5; 10 positions agree with TRBD1. Trimming took 7 bases from V and 7 from J; bases not matched to a gene: 4. Looked up from germline, CDR1 is MNHNS and CDR2 is SASEGT. This CDR3 has 13 amino acids.

This clone was seen only a few times. This rearrangement joins TRBV6-5 to TRBJ1-1, with a possible D match to TRBD1 (5 bases). Germline CDR1 and CDR2: MNHEY and SVGAGI. V shed 6 bases and J shed 1 base, with 15 bases lying between them. The length of the CDR3 is 15 residues. CDR3 amino acids: CASSTGGRRNTEAFF. Written as DNA, the CDR3 is TGTGCCAGCAGCACCGGGGGACGGCGGAACACTGAAGCTTTCTTT.

This clone was detected once. V is TRBV7-9 and J is TRBJ1-1; 9 bases agree with TRBD1. The V gene end was trimmed by 5 bases and the J gene end by 1 base; junction bases not matched to a gene: 8. This CDR3 spans 16 amino acids. The germline CDR1 and CDR2 sequences are SEHNR and FQNEAQ (reference sequence). CDR3 sequence: CASSPGTGKGNTEAFF. The CDR3 DNA reads as TGTGCCAGCAGCCCGGGGACAGGGAAGGGGAACACTGAAGCTTTCTTT.

The sample holds a few counts of this clone. The DNA for the CDR3 is TGTGCCAGCAGCCCTCAGGGGGGTACTGAAGCTTTCTTT. Protein: CASSPQGGTEAFF. The genes are TRBV7-2 and TRBJ1-1; 7 bases align to TRBD1. This CDR3 is built from 13 residues. V trimming: 5 bases; J trimming: 5 bases; junction bases outside the gene matches: 5. The germline V gene encodes CDR1 SGHTA and CDR2 FQGNSA.

This chain links TRBV27 with TRBJ2-5; 10 nucleotides agree with TRBD1. Germline V gene lookup returns CDR1 MNHEY and CDR2 SMNVEV (reference sequence). V dropped 2 bases and J dropped 11; count of bases not matched to a gene: 8. The CDR3 runs to 14 residues. The DNA for the CDR3 is TGTGCCAGCAGTTTAGGGACAGGGGCTTTGGAGCAGTACTTC. Amino acid sequence: CASSLGTGALEQYF.

The chain uses TRBV5-1 and TRBJ1-5; weak D call: TRBD1 (6 bases). Germline CDR1 reads SGHRS; CDR2 reads YFSETQ. Trimming took off 0 bases at V and 4 bases at J, with 8 bases between the two ends. This CDR3 has 14 amino acids. The CDR3 DNA reads as TGCGCCAGCAGCTTGGTAGGGGGAAATCAGCCCCAGCATTTT. It encodes CASSLVGGNQPQHF.

The chain uses TRBV19 and TRBJ2-1; 9 bases agree with TRBD2. The J segment lost 7 bases and the V segment lost 2 bases, leaving 6 bases of the junction unmatched. This CDR3 is built from 15 residues. Germline CDR1 is LNHDA and CDR2 is SQIVND (reference sequence). CDR3 bases: TGTGCCAGTAGTATATATGGGCTAGCGGGGAATGAGCAGTTCTTC. This codes for CASSIYGLAGNEQFF.

The V gene is TRBV5-1, the J gene TRBJ2-5, with 9 bases lining up with TRBD1. The junction had 8 bases not matched to a gene; V was cut back by 0 bases and J by 11 bases. The germline gives CDR1 SGHRS, CDR2 YFSETQ. The CDR3 length is 14 residues. The CDR3 loop reads CASSLGQGGIEQYF. The CDR3 DNA reads as TGCGCCAGCAGCTTGGGACAGGGGGGGATAGAGCAGTACTTC.

The CDR3 nucleotides are TGCGCCAGCAGCGTGGACCTTGGTGTGGGGGCGGATACGCAGTATTTT. This sequence encodes CASSVDLGVGADTQYF. The chain uses TRBV5-1 and TRBJ2-3; D may be TRBD1 (6 bases). Trimming cost V 4 bases and J 6 bases, with 21 bases left between them. This CDR3 contains 16 residues. Germline V gives CDR1 SGHRS, CDR2 YFSETQ.

This clone was found once. The chain employs TRBV6-1 and TRBJ1-2, with D perhaps matching TRBD1 (5 bases). Between the trimmed V and J ends, which lost 4 bases and 2 bases, there was a span of 11 bases. Germline lookup yields CDR1 MNHNS and CDR2 SASEGT. The CDR3 totals 14 residues. The CDR3 DNA sequence: TGTGCCAGCAGTGTCACAGGAAAAAACTATGGCTACACCTTC. Translation: CASSVTGKNYGYTF.

The chain links TRBV9 to TRBJ1-2; perhaps TRBD1 as D (6 bases). The length of the CDR3 is 16 residues. V dropped 4 bases and J dropped 7 bases, with 23 bases sitting between them. From germline, CDR1 is SGDLS and CDR2 YYNGEE. The DNA of the CDR3 is TGTGCCAGCAGCTCCCCAAGGGGGGGGATTATCAGTGGCTACACCTTC. Translated: CASSSPRGGIISGYTF.

The J gene is TRBJ2-7, the V gene TRBV7-3; 10 nucleotides agree with TRBD2. J gave up 4 bases and V 8 bases, and 20 bases lay outside the gene matches. Looked up from germline, CDR1 is SGHTA and CDR2 is FQGTGA. The CDR3 spans 18 residues. CDR3 nucleotide sequence: TGTGCCAGCTGCCAGACTAGCGGGCGTCTTACTTTTGTTTACGAGCAGTACTTC. This gives the protein CASCQTSGRLTFVYEQYF.

The DNA for the CDR3 is TGTGCCAGCAGCCCGAGGGAGGCGGCGGGGGGACCAGATACGCAGTATTTT. Residues: CASSPREAAGGPDTQYF. The chain employs TRBV7-2 and TRBJ2-3, with TRBD2 matching over 8 bases. The germline gives CDR1 SGHTA, CDR2 FQGNSA. This CDR3 region has 17 residues. Trimming took 5 bases from V and 4 from J; bases not matched to a gene: 14.

This chain joins TRBV7-9 and TRBJ1-5, with 7 bases aligning to TRBD1. This CDR3 comprises 15 residues. The junction had 6 bases not matched to a gene; V was cut back by 2 bases and J by 5 bases. Per the germline V gene, CDR1 is SEHNR and CDR2 is FQNEAQ (reference sequence). DNA for the CDR3: TGTGCCAGCAGCTTAACAGGGGCCCGCCATCAGCCCCAGCATTTT. This gives the protein CASSLTGARHQPQHF.

The table lists this clone with a count of one. The gene calls are TRBV18 and TRBJ1-1, with 8 bases identical to TRBD1. This CDR3 contains 16 residues. Per the germline V gene, CDR1 is KGHSH and CDR2 is LQKENI. V gave up 2 bases and J gave up 5 bases; unmatched junction bases: 10. The CDR3 protein is CASSPNRGSMGTEAFF. CDR3 nucleotide sequence: TGTGCCAGCTCACCAAACAGGGGGTCTATGGGGACTGAAGCTTTCTTT.

Only one count was recorded for this clone. V is TRBV10-3 and J is TRBJ2-1, with 9 bases identical to TRBD2. The CDR3 runs to 17 residues. V lost 5 bases and J lost 0; bases outside the gene matches: 8. Germline V CDR1 and CDR2: ENHRY, SYGVKD. The CDR3 DNA reads TGTGCCATCAGTAATCCCAGCGGGAGGAGCTCCTACAATGAGCAGTTCTTC. Its protein product is CAISNPSGRSSYNEQFF.

This clone has only a few counts. The chain combines TRBV5-1 with TRBJ2-7; 10 bases map to TRBD2. The trim removed 3 bases at V and 5 bases at J, leaving 8 bases unmatched. The germline CDR1 and CDR2 sequences are SGHRS and YFSETQ. CDR3 length: 15 amino acids. The CDR3 loop reads CASSSLAGVPHEQYF. For the CDR3, the DNA is TGCGCCAGCAGCTCTCTAGCGGGAGTTCCCCACGAGCAGTACTTC.

The CDR3 nucleotides read TGTGCCAGCAGTTTAGAGAGCTACAGGGGGAATCAGCCCCAGCATTTT. It translates to CASSLESYRGNQPQHF. The V call is TRBV28, the J call TRBJ1-5; the match to TRBD1 covers 8 bases. V lost 2 bases, J lost 4 bases, and 7 bases stayed unmatched. The CDR3 totals 16 residues. The germline gives CDR1 MDHEN, CDR2 SYDVKM.

The genes are TRBV6-1 and TRBJ2-7, with 9 nucleotides matching TRBD1. Germline V gene sequence: CDR1 MNHNS, CDR2 SASEGT. The CDR3 has 15 residues. The V gene end was trimmed by 6 bases and the J gene end by 1 base; junction bases not matched to a gene: 7. CDR3 protein: CASSRHGTGSYEQYF. The CDR3 DNA reads as TGTGCCAGCAGCCGCCACGGGACAGGGTCCTACGAGCAGTACTTC.

This clone is medium-sized (0.01 to 0.1%). The chain carries TRBV19 and TRBJ1-1, with D possibly matching TRBD1 (6 bases). CDR3 length: 14 amino acids. Trimming removed 3 bases at V and 5 bases at J, with 13 bases between. Per the germline V gene, CDR1 is LNHDA and CDR2 is SQIVND (reference sequence). The CDR3: CASSIGGKVTEAFF. In DNA form, the CDR3 reads TGTGCCAGTAGTATTGGGGGCAAGGTTACTGAAGCTTTCTTT. The whole variable domain, filled in from reference TRBV19 and TRBJ1-1, reads DGGITQSPKYLFRKEGQNVTLSCEQNLNHDAMYWYRQDPGQGLRLIYYSQIVNDFQKGDIAEGYSVSREKKESFPLTVTSAQKNPTAFYLCASSIGGKVTEAFFGQGTRLTVV.

J is TRBJ2-7 and V is TRBV28; 9 positions agree with TRBD1. J was trimmed by 5 bases and V by 5 bases; bases with no gene match: 10. The V gene's germline CDR1 is MDHEN and CDR2 SYDVKM. The CDR3 sequence is 15 residues long. CDR3 bases: TGTGCCAGCAGTGCCCCCACAGGGGGCCAGGACGAGCAGTACTTC. Protein product: CASSAPTGGQDEQYF.

The chain employs TRBV5-1 and TRBJ2-1; 11 bases map to TRBD2. J was trimmed by 3 bases and V by 3 bases; bases with no gene match: 5. Per the germline V gene, CDR1 is SGHRS and CDR2 is YFSETQ. CDR3 size: 16 residues. CDR3 nucleotide sequence: TGCGCCAGCAGCTCGCGACTAGCGGGAAGCTACAATGAGCAGTTCTTC. Translated: CASSSRLAGSYNEQFF.

This chain links TRBV7-9 with TRBJ2-1, with a possible D match to TRBD1 (5 bases). This CDR3 spans 15 amino acids. From germline, CDR1 is SEHNR and CDR2 FQNEAQ (reference sequence). V was pared by 0 bases and J by 7 bases, with 13 bases between. CDR3 DNA: TGTGCCAGCAGCTTAGCGGAGACAGTTAGAAATGAGCAGTTCTTC. Protein product: CASSLAETVRNEQFF. Full variable domain (remainder filled in from reference TRBV7-9 and TRBJ2-1): DTGVSQNPRHKITKRGQNVTFRCDPISEHNRLYWYRQTLGQGPEFLTYFQNEAQLEKSRLLSDRFSAERPKGSFSTLEIQRTEQGDSAMYLCASSLAETVRNEQFFGPGTRLTVL.